What follows are 17 T cell receptor beta chains derived from one specimen sequenced in a study of CD8+CD57+ T cells in acquired aplastic anemia. Researchers used genomic DNA as the template to profile TCR beta VDJ and CDR3. TCRdb itself ran the reads through MiXCR, one entry per CDR3 protein. The table shows around 500,000 distinct CDR3 sequences, with around a third occurring only once. All patients picked for sequencing had shown, by flow cytometry, an expansion of CD8+CD57+ cells. Input material: sorted CD4+, CD8+, or CD8+CD57+ T cells (not recorded which) from PBMCs. The origin of the receptors is a human donor with aplastic anemia.

This clonotype was detected only once. One base away lies a much larger clone, so this may be a sequencing read error. The chain has TRBV9 and TRBJ2-1; 10 bases line up with TRBD1. V lost 3 bases and J lost 10; bases outside the gene matches: 13. This CDR3 has 16 residues. Germline CDR1 is SGDLS and CDR2 is YYNGEE. CDR3 bases: TGTGCCAGCAGCGCGGGACAGGGGACCATCGACTACGAGCAGTTCTTC. This codes for CASSAGQGTIDYEQFF.

This clonotype was found many times. A read error may account for a junction end that differs from germline. V and J are TRBV7-7 and TRBJ2-7, with D uncertain. This CDR3 is 11 amino acids long. CDR1 and CDR2 (germline): SSHAT, FNYEAQ (reference sequence). CDR3 bases: TGTGCTAGCAGACCTTGCTACGAGCAGTACTTC. Its translation: CASRPCYEQYF.

This clonotype was detected a few times. CDR3 residues: CASSIGSPTDTQYF. The CDR3 DNA reads as TGTGCCAGTAGTATAGGATCCCCCACAGATACGCAGTATTTT. The chain carries TRBV19 and TRBJ2-3; D unresolved. Germline CDR1 and CDR2: LNHDA and SQIVND (reference sequence). This CDR3 region has 14 residues. V was clipped by 1 base and J by 2 bases, with 7 bases between them.

This chain uses TRBV4-3 with TRBJ1-1; D might be TRBD1 (5 bases). The CDR3 covers 16 residues. Germline V lookup: CDR1 LGHNA, CDR2 YSLEER. Trimming removed 1 base from V and 3 bases from J, with 15 bases in between. CDR3 in amino acids: CASSQAGTAQHTEAFF. CDR3 in DNA: TGCGCCAGCAGCCAAGCTGGGACGGCTCAACACACTGAAGCTTTCTTT.

The table lists this clonotype with a count of one. The V gene is TRBV29-1, the J gene TRBJ1-2, with D maybe TRBD1 (5 bases). The germline CDR1 and CDR2 sequences are SQVTM and ANQGSEA. Deletions cut 4 bases from V and 8 bases from J, with 14 bases between. This CDR3 has 12 residues. The chain's CDR3 is CSVGLEGSGYTF. DNA for the CDR3: TGCAGCGTTGGTTTGGAGGGGTCGGGCTACACCTTC.

This clonotype was picked up many times. The V call is TRBV2, the J call TRBJ1-1; 11 positions agree with TRBD1. V lost 1 base, J lost 11 bases, and 9 bases stayed unmatched. This CDR3 comprises 15 residues. The germline V gene encodes CDR1 SNHLY and CDR2 FYNNEI. DNA of the CDR3: TGTGCCAGCAGTGAAGGGACAGGGGGCGGCGTGGAGGCTTTCTTT. The encoded protein is CASSEGTGGGVEAFF.

This clonotype was observed a handful of times. At one of its ends the junction is not consistent with the germline gene, which may arise from a read error. The V call is TRBV20-1, the J call TRBJ2-7, with D perhaps TRBD1 or TRBD2 (5 bases each). The CDR3 extends over 13 amino acids. The germline V gene has CDR1 DFQATT and CDR2 SNEGSKA (reference sequence). CDR3 sequence: CSASPAGSYGQYF. In DNA form, the CDR3 reads TGCAGTGCTAGTCCCGCAGGGAGCTACGGGCAGTACTTC.

This chain connects TRBV7-2 to TRBJ2-1; 8 nucleotides match TRBD1. The end of the DNA is better explained by TRBJ2-7, so the J call may be wrong. This CDR3 is built from 16 residues. Germline CDR1 SGHTA, CDR2 FQGNSA. CDR3 nucleotide sequence: TGTGCCAGCAGCTTAGCCCTGGACAGGGAAAGCAATGAGCAGTACTTC. Translated: CASSLALDRESNEQYF.

This clonotype was counted at least ten times. V and J are TRBV19 and TRBJ1-5; D unresolved. CDR1 is LNHDA, CDR2 SQIVND, per germline (reference sequence). The CDR3 has 12 amino acids. V was pared by 5 bases and J by 5 bases, with 7 bases between. The CDR3 DNA is TGTGCCAGTAGTTCTGGGTATCAGCCCCAGCATTTT. Its protein is CASSSGYQPQHF.

A few counts support this clonotype. The germline gene is not matched at one end of the junction; a read error may be the cause. This sequence joins TRBV11-1 and TRBJ1-3, with D unresolved. The CDR3 runs to 16 residues. Germline loops: CDR1 SGHAT, CDR2 FQDESV (reference sequence). CDR3 protein: CASSFRPAVSGNTTYF. The CDR3 bases are TGTGCCAGCAGCTTCCGCCCCGCAGTCTCTGGAAACACCACATATTTT.

This chain links TRBV25-1 with TRBJ2-2; 9 bases are shared with TRBD1. The germline V gene has CDR1 MGHDK and CDR2 SYGVNS. V shed 6 bases and J 3 bases; nucleotides not matched to a gene: 5. The CDR3 is made up of 15 amino acids. CDR3 in DNA: TGTGCCAGCAGCTTGGGGGACAGGGACACCGGGGAGCTGTTTTTT. This translates into CASSLGDRDTGELFF.

Concerning this clonotype itself: Since a much larger clone is just one base distant, this may be a read error. The chain couples TRBV7-2 to TRBJ1-2; TRBD1 matches 8 bases. Germline V gene data show CDR1 as SGHTA and CDR2 as FQGNSA. V lost 5 bases, J lost 7 bases, and 9 bases stayed unmatched. The CDR3 is 14 residues long. CDR3 DNA: TGTGCCAGCAGCACCTACAGGGGGGGCTGTGGCTACACCTTC. This codes for CASSTYRGGCGYTF.

This rearrangement joins TRBV27 to TRBJ2-1, with D unresolved. This CDR3 is 13 amino acids long. V lost 5 bases to trimming and J lost 9 bases, with 14 bases between them. Germline V gene lookup returns CDR1 MNHEY and CDR2 SMNVEV (reference sequence). Here the CDR3 DNA reads TGTGCCAGCAGTCCAAACTTCCTCGGTGAGCAGTTCTTC. Amino acid sequence: CASSPNFLGEQFF.

This clonotype was seen ten or more times. The chain combines TRBV7-9 with TRBJ2-7; D uncertain. Germline V gives CDR1 SEHNR, CDR2 FQNEAQ (reference sequence). V dropped 1 base and J dropped 2 bases, with 9 bases sitting between them. The CDR3 runs 14 residues. The CDR3 nucleotides are TGTGCCAGCAGCTTAGGTGGCAGACCCTACGAGCAGTACTTC. Amino acid sequence: CASSLGGRPYEQYF.

The table lists this clonotype with a few counts. The rearrangement joins TRBV25-1 to TRBJ1-2; TRBD1 matches at 7 bases. J lost 5 bases, V lost 8 bases, and 11 bases had no gene match. Germline CDR1 reads MGHDK; CDR2 reads SYGVNS. This CDR3 has 14 amino acids. CDR3 coding DNA: TGTGCCAGCGGACCGCCGGGACAGCTTTATGGCTACACCTTC. Its translation is CASGPPGQLYGYTF.

This chain connects TRBV3-1 to TRBJ1-2, with D hard to call. Trimming cost V 4 bases and J 4 bases, with 10 bases left between them. The germline gives CDR1 LGHDT, CDR2 YNNKEL (reference sequence). This CDR3 comprises 13 residues. The CDR3 is CASSRVPGYGYTF. The CDR3 bases are TGTGCCAGCAGCCGAGTCCCGGGCTATGGCTACACCTTC.

The V call is TRBV18, the J call TRBJ2-5, with 7 bases matching TRBD1. After removal of 2 bases from V and 1 base from J, the junction contained 1 base not matched to a gene. CDR1 is KGHSH, CDR2 LQKENI, per germline. There are 14 residues in the CDR3. For the CDR3, the DNA is TGTGCCAGCTCACCAGACAGGGTCCAAGAGACCCAGTACTTC. Its translation is CASSPDRVQETQYF. Full variable domain (remainder filled in from reference TRBV18 and TRBJ2-5): NAGVMQNPRHLVRRRGQEARLRCSPMKGHSHVYWYRQLPEEGLKFMVYLQKENIIDESGMPKERFSAEFPKEGPSILRIQQVVRGDSAAYFCASSPDRVQETQYFGPGTRLLVL.